This TCR beta chain was recorded in a study of T cell responses to AZD1222 COVID-19 vaccine (dated by TCRdb to the early 2020s). Regarding the research as a whole: TCR sequencing covered some 250 trial participants: around 210 given two doses of AZD1222 and 26 given two doses of MenACWY control vaccine. Trial participants were enrolled into age subgroups of 18-55, 56-69 and 70-plus years, which contained around 140, 26 and 57 TCR-sequenced participants, respectively. The full study reports these points: Because no samples from the day 14 peak response were available, repertoires could be characterized only after the peak T cell response. Epitopes outside the regions mutated in the B.1.351 and B.1.1.7 variants were reportedly recognized by nearly half of the unique spike-specific TCRs. After two AZD1222 doses, both the breadth and the depth of spike-specific TCRs were significantly higher than at day 0 and than in MenACWY recipients. Participants were mostly white British, with more females than males. The authors suggested clonal diversity may have been underestimated. The whole spike protein was spanned by vaccine-associated CD4 TCRs, and dominant responses were seen in regions 160-218 and 743-854. In the small 56-69-year group, the increase in depth fell short of significance, most likely because of low power. Conclusions about previously exposed vaccinees are limited, since just a handful of AZD1222 recipients were seropositive for SARS-CoV-2 at baseline.

Regarding this clone: Which antigen it targets is not known. No much larger clonotype is one base removed from it; base qualities were not supplied.

The CDR3 regions of human TCRbeta chains were analyzed by immunosequencing. Under the source paper's analysis protocol: Repertoire TCRs were matched against a reference library of SARS-CoV-2-specific TCRs generated with the MIRA antigen-specificity platform. Breadth meant the fraction of unique TCRs that were SARS-CoV-2-associated, whereas depth meant the fraction of total T cells that were SARS-CoV-2-associated. Using the MIRA data, each spike-specific TCR was assigned both to the spike region to which the TCR was reactive and to a CD4 or CD8 class. Log10-transformed breadth and depth values were compared by one-way ANOVA with Sidak's multiple comparisons tests. What TCRdb holds here is the immuneACCESS table cut down to in-frame rearrangements. Part of the clones is not present; checked against another copy, under half of the missing clones reflect an unresolved V gene, and the others are unexplained. The D gene and trimming were derived from the DNA, and the V and J assignments and clone size from that table. The sample table lists roughly 97,000 clones, about 89% of them with a count of one. The biggest ten clones account for 3% to 3.5% of the sample.

Taken with the paper, the label for time point translates to: about 28 days (+/-7) after the second vaccine dose. In the paper's terms, the treatment or condition label means: meningococcal conjugate vaccine given as trial control. Vaccinee samples were obtained from the UK trials COV001 and COV002, which included a single-blind randomized controlled phase 2/3 trial of AZD1222 (ChAdOx1 nCoV-19) in healthy adults. For TCRbeta chain sequencing, PBMC samples were collected from trial participants at day 0 and at day 28 after the second dose. V gives up 3 bases and J gives up 7 bases, and the segment between their germline ends measures 12 bases. According to the germline V gene, CDR1 reads KGHDR and CDR2 reads SFDVKD. There are 14 amino acids in the CDR3, from cysteine to phenylalanine inclusive. Only the CDR3 region is kept as DNA, spanning 42 bases read in frame from base 1.

The clonotype originates from an adult who received the MenACWY meningococcal vaccine as a control. The source was peripheral blood, collected 28 days after the second dose of the MenACWY control vaccine. The chain uses TRBV24-1 and TRBJ1-5; the D gene is unclear. The base sequence is TGTGCCACCAGTGATGCTAAAAGGGCGCAGCCCCAGCATTTT. Translated, this is CATSDAKRAQPQHF.